The T cell receptor beta chain described here comes from a study of CD8 T cells in Susac syndrome. Random-hexamer reverse transcription was applied to about 0.5 to 1 ug RNA. One entry per CDR3 protein, called by TCRdb with MiXCR from the immunoSEQ multiplex PCR reads. This repertoire shows roughly 140,000 distinct CDR3 sequences, about 95% found once; its top ten account for 0.15% to 0.2%. CDR1 is DFQATT and CDR2 is SNEGSKA in the germline V gene (reference sequence). V lost 1 base to trimming and J lost 1 base, with 11 bases between them. The CDR3 spans 15 residues. The sequenced sample was CD4+ T cells from PBMCs. V and J are TRBV20-1 and TRBJ2-4; D not resolved. This TCR derives from a human donor with Susac syndrome. CDR3: CSARGGGPAKNIQYF. CDR3 DNA: TGCAGTGCTAGAGGGGGTGGACCCGCCAAAAACATTCAGTACTTC.